Each of the 32 T cell receptor beta chains below was sequenced from the same sample in a study of blood T cell repertoires in COVID-19 (TCRdb year 2020). The library was generated by the immunoSEQ multiplex PCR assay. As stored in TCRdb, this immuneACCESS dataset retains in-frame rearrangements with V and J assigned. A fraction of the clones does not appear; measured against another copy, unresolved V genes explain less than half of the discrepancy, and the remainder lacks a known reason. This sample is represented by approximately 300,000 clones; around 86% of them were singletons. The top ten hold roughly 4% of the sample. The sample comprised PBMCs or T cells enriched from blood (not recorded which). Receptors were obtained from a man aged 25-40 years who had recovered from COVID-19.

This chain connects TRBV7-9 to TRBJ2-7; the D is unclear. The CDR3 runs to 13 residues. Between the trimmed V and J ends, which lost 1 base and 6 bases, there was a span of 10 bases. Germline values: CDR1 SEHNR, CDR2 FQNEAQ (reference sequence). The CDR3 loop reads CASSLGSLGEQYF. CDR3 bases: TGTGCCAGCAGCTTAGGTAGCTTGGGCGAGCAGTACTTC. Combining the CDR3 with reference TRBV7-9 and TRBJ2-7 gives the whole variable domain DTGVSQNPRHKITKRGQNVTFRCDPISEHNRLYWYRQTLGQGPEFLTYFQNEAQLEKSRLLSDRFSAERPKGSFSTLEIQRTEQGDSAMYLCASSLGSLGEQYFGPGTRLTVT.

The chain uses TRBV23-1 and TRBJ2-1, with 8 bases fitting TRBD1. TRBV23-1 is classed as an ORF, of uncertain function. This CDR3 region has 16 residues. J lost 8 bases, V lost 0 bases, and 9 bases had no gene match. The CDR3 DNA follows: TGCGCCAGCAGTCAATCGGGACAGGAGGGGTATTATGAGCAGTTCTTC. This encodes CASSQSGQEGYYEQFF.

The chain uses TRBV12-3 or TRBV12-4 and TRBJ1-2; 8 bases align to TRBD1. V was clipped by 6 bases and J by 1 base; unmatched bases: 1. CDR3 length: 13 amino acids. DNA for the CDR3: TGTGCCAGCAGAGGACAGGGTAACTATGGCTACACCTTC. This sequence encodes CASRGQGNYGYTF.

This chain uses TRBV30 with TRBJ1-5, with no clear D. The V gene lost 1 base and the J gene lost 0 bases, with 10 bases spanning the gap. Looked up from germline, CDR1 is GTSNPN and CDR2 is SVGIG (reference sequence). The CDR3 is 15 amino acids. Here the CDR3 DNA reads TGTGCCTGGAGTGCCCCTCTCTATAGCAATCAGCCCCAGCATTTT. Its translation is CAWSAPLYSNQPQHF.

V and J are TRBV5-5 and TRBJ2-7, with D maybe TRBD2 (6 bases). The V end was cut by 0 bases, the J end by 1 base, with 8 bases between. CDR1 and CDR2 (germline): SGHKS, YYEKEE (reference sequence). The CDR3 consists of 14 residues. The CDR3 reads CASSLVGTSYEQYF. The CDR3 nucleotides read TGTGCCAGCAGCTTGGTTGGGACTTCCTACGAGCAGTACTTC.

The V and J genes are TRBV6-4 and TRBJ1-1, with 8 bases identical to TRBD1. Unmatched junction bases numbered 5, after V lost 0 bases and J lost 5 bases. The germline V gene encodes CDR1 MRHNA and CDR2 SNTAGT. The CDR3 spans 15 residues. CDR3 residues: CASSDSYRGRTEAFF. CDR3 DNA: TGTGCCAGCAGTGACTCATACAGGGGGAGGACTGAAGCTTTCTTT.

This rearrangement joins TRBV28 to TRBJ1-2; D is unresolved. There are 14 residues in the CDR3. Germline assignment: CDR1 MDHEN and CDR2 SYDVKM. Trimming took 6 bases from V and 3 from J, leaving 14 bases between them. The CDR3, as DNA: TGTGCCAGCAGCACAAGCGACGGATACTATGGCTACACCTTC. This gives the protein CASSTSDGYYGYTF.

The rearrangement links TRBV5-4 to TRBJ2-3; TRBD2 aligns across 10 bases. The CDR3 sequence is 15 residues long. CDR1 is SGHNT and CDR2 is YYREEE in the germline V gene (reference sequence). J lost 6 bases, V lost 4 bases, and 8 bases had no gene match. This chain's CDR3 is CASSHPGLASDTQYF. The CDR3 DNA is TGTGCCAGCAGCCATCCGGGACTAGCGAGCGATACGCAGTATTTT. Full variable domain (remainder filled in from reference TRBV5-4 and TRBJ2-3): ETGVTQSPTHLIKTRGQQVTLRCSSQSGHNTVSWYQQALGQGPQFIFQYYREEENGRGNFPPRFSGLQFPNYSSELNVNALELDDSALYLCASSHPGLASDTQYFGPGTRLTVL.

This chain connects TRBV30 to TRBJ1-6; D is perhaps TRBD1 (5 bases). CDR3 length: 15 residues. Germline V gene data show CDR1 as GTSNPN and CDR2 as SVGIG (reference sequence). V lost 4 bases, J lost 3 bases, and 13 bases lay in between. The CDR3 protein is CAWKVRGLYNSPLHF. CDR3 coding DNA: TGTGCCTGGAAAGTGAGGGGACTCTATAATTCACCCCTCCACTTT.

J is TRBJ2-1 and V is TRBV4-1; D remains unclear. The CDR3 has 16 residues. Germline V gene sequence: CDR1 MGHRA, CDR2 YSYEKL. Trimming removed 6 bases at V and 8 bases at J, with 23 bases between. CDR3 coding DNA: TGCGCCAGCAGGGGTGTCGGAGACGCCCGAGGCGATGAGCAGTTCTTC. Its protein product is CASRGVGDARGDEQFF.

The rearrangement uses TRBV24-1 and TRBJ1-4; the D gene is possibly TRBD1 (6 bases). The length of the CDR3 is 14 residues. V lost 4 bases, J lost 11 bases, and 16 bases lay in between. Germline loops: CDR1 KGHDR, CDR2 SFDVKD. This CDR3 reads CATSDSTGYEKLFF. DNA for the CDR3: TGTGCCACCAGTGACTCTACAGGGTACGAGAAACTGTTTTTT.

The V call is TRBV7-8, the J call TRBJ2-2; a possible D gene is TRBD1 (6 bases). Germline CDR1 and CDR2: SGHVS and FQNEAQ. V lost 5 bases, J lost 0 bases, and 13 bases lay in between. CDR3 length: 16 residues. CDR3 sequence reads: CASSPNAGANTGELFF. The CDR3 nucleotides read TGTGCCAGCAGCCCAAACGCAGGGGCGAACACCGGGGAGCTGTTTTTT.

The J gene is TRBJ2-2, the V gene TRBV10-3; 8 nucleotides line up with TRBD1. Trimming took 6 bases from V and 1 from J; bases not matched to a gene: 4. The germline V gene has CDR1 ENHRY and CDR2 SYGVKD. This CDR3 spans 15 amino acids. The CDR3 DNA sequence: TGTGCCATCAGGCCCGACAGGGGGAACACCGGGGAGCTGTTTTTT. This encodes CAIRPDRGNTGELFF.

The rearrangement links TRBV7-6 to TRBJ1-6; 9 positions match TRBD1. The CDR3 runs to 15 residues. CDR1 SGHVS and CDR2 FNYEAQ come from the germline V gene. V lost 5 bases to trimming and J lost 7 bases; unmatched junction nucleotides: 6. The CDR3 loop is CASSPLTGGNSPLHF. The DNA for the CDR3 is TGTGCCAGCAGCCCCTTGACAGGGGGAAATTCACCCCTCCACTTT. Drawing the rest from reference TRBV7-6 and TRBJ1-6, the complete variable domain is GAGVSQSPRYKVTKRGQDVALRCDPISGHVSLYWYRQALGQGPEFLTYFNYEAQQDKSGLPNDRFSAERPEGSISTLTIQRTEQRDSAMYRCASSPLTGGNSPLHFGNGTRLTVT.

The chain joins TRBV10-1 to TRBJ1-5, with D uncertain. CDR3 length: 12 residues. Deletions cut 2 bases from V and 6 bases from J, with 5 bases between. Germline CDR1 is WNHNN and CDR2 is SYGVQD (reference sequence). The CDR3 DNA is TGCGCCAGCAGTGAGGGAGCTCAGCCCCAGCATTTT. It codes for CASSEGAQPQHF.

The chain links TRBV6-5 to TRBJ2-1; no clear D. The CDR3 sequence is 10 residues long. The ends were cut back, 9 bases at V and 7 bases at J, with 7 bases in the middle. Germline V gene lookup returns CDR1 MNHEY and CDR2 SVGAGI. The CDR3 reads CASYRNEQFF. The CDR3 nucleotides read TGTGCCAGTTACCGGAATGAGCAGTTCTTC.

The chain employs TRBV10-3 and TRBJ2-3; the match to TRBD2 covers 7 bases. Germline V lookup: CDR1 ENHRY, CDR2 SYGVKD. This CDR3 is built from 13 residues. The V gene end was trimmed by 7 bases and the J gene end by 3 bases; junction bases not matched to a gene: 4. The DNA for the CDR3 is TGTGCCATCAAATGGGAGGGGACAGATACGCAGTATTTT. As protein: CAIKWEGTDTQYF.

This chain uses TRBV19 with TRBJ1-5; TRBD1 might be the D (6 bases). The CDR3 has 13 residues. Germline V gene data show CDR1 as LNHDA and CDR2 as SQIVND (reference sequence). V lost 9 bases, J lost 3 bases, and 12 bases lay in between. DNA for the CDR3: TGTGCCAGCACAAGGGGGTACAATCAGCCCCAGCATTTT. Translated: CASTRGYNQPQHF.

The V and J genes are TRBV11-2 and TRBJ1-3, with TRBD1 matching 8 bases. The CDR3 consists of 16 residues. With V trimmed by 4 bases and J by 2 bases, 7 bases remained unmatched. Germline V gives CDR1 SGHAT, CDR2 FQNNGV. The CDR3 nucleotides are TGTGCCAGCAGCTCCGTCAGGACAGGGCCTGGAAACACCATATATTTT. Residues: CASSSVRTGPGNTIYF.

This chain links TRBV6-5 with TRBJ2-3, with 8 nucleotides matching TRBD2. From germline, CDR1 is MNHEY and CDR2 SVGAGI. The V gene end was trimmed by 10 bases and the J gene end by 5 bases; junction bases not matched to a gene: 5. CDR3 size: 12 residues. Here the CDR3 reads CATGGAQDTQYF. DNA of the CDR3: TGTGCCACCGGGGGGGCCCAAGATACGCAGTATTTT.

The chain combines TRBV3-1 (or the pseudogene TRBV3-2) with TRBJ2-4, with D tentatively TRBD2 (5 bases). The V and J ends lost 4 bases and 0 bases respectively, with 16 bases between them. In germline, CDR1 is LGHDT, CDR2 YNNKEL (reference sequence). The CDR3 is 17 amino acids. In nucleotides, the CDR3 is TGTGCCAGCAGCCCTGATATCGGGGATATAGCCAAAAACATTCAGTACTTC. Protein: CASSPDIGDIAKNIQYF.

The rearrangement joins TRBV12-3 or TRBV12-4 to TRBJ2-7; tentative D call: TRBD1 (6 bases). Trimming took off 6 bases at V and 7 bases at J, with 13 bases between the two ends. The CDR3 covers 12 residues. The CDR3 sequence: CASRPTGWEQYF. The CDR3 DNA is TGTGCCAGCAGGCCGACAGGCTGGGAGCAGTACTTC.

The V call is TRBV2, the J call TRBJ1-2; possible D gene TRBD1, 5 bases. This CDR3 region has 14 residues. Trimming left V 7 bases short and J 3 bases short, with 15 bases between. Germline CDR1 reads SNHLY; CDR2 reads FYNNEI. The DNA for the CDR3 is TGTGCCAGCAAAGGGGCAGGCGTGGACTATGGCTACACCTTC. Amino acid sequence: CASKGAGVDYGYTF.

The gene calls are TRBV6-5 and TRBJ1-5; TRBD1 might be the D (6 bases). The CDR3 loop spans 14 amino acids. Germline CDR1 is MNHEY and CDR2 is SVGAGI. Trimming shortened V by 4 bases and J by 11 bases, and 18 bases separated the two germline ends. CDR3 nucleotides: TGTGCCAGCAGTTTAACAGGGACCCCAGGGGCCCAGCATTTT. Its protein is CASSLTGTPGAQHF.

The chain has TRBV28 and TRBJ2-1; 10 positions match TRBD2. J was trimmed by 4 bases and V by 5 bases; bases with no gene match: 8. Germline CDR1 MDHEN, CDR2 SYDVKM. This CDR3 is built from 16 residues. CDR3 residues: CASSPLGAGGYNEQFF. CDR3 nucleotide sequence: TGTGCCAGCAGTCCCCTAGGAGCGGGGGGGTACAATGAGCAGTTCTTC.

This sequence joins TRBV5-1 and TRBJ2-2; 7 bases line up with TRBD2. The CDR3 runs to 18 residues. Germline CDR1 is SGHRS and CDR2 is YFSETQ. The V gene end was trimmed by 7 bases and the J gene end by 4 bases; junction bases not matched to a gene: 19. The CDR3: CASSGSLAPRRGTGELFF. CDR3 nucleotide sequence: TGCGCCAGCTCAGGGTCACTAGCGCCACGACGGGGCACCGGGGAGCTGTTTTTT. Complete variable domain (other parts from reference TRBV5-1 and TRBJ2-2): KAGVTQTPRYLIKTRGQQVTLSCSPISGHRSVSWYQQTPGQGLQFLFEYFSETQRNKGNFPGRFSGRQFSNSRSEMNVSTLELGDSALYLCASSGSLAPRRGTGELFFGEGSRLTVL.

J is TRBJ1-4 and V is TRBV5-1, with D possibly being TRBD1 (6 bases). This CDR3 is 14 amino acids long. Germline CDR1 and CDR2: SGHRS and YFSETQ. V lost 1 base to trimming and J lost 8 bases, with 12 bases between them. The CDR3 nucleotides are TGCGCCAGCAGCTTGACGTACAGGGACGAAAAACTGTTTTTT. It encodes CASSLTYRDEKLFF.

This clone was seen repeatedly, ten times or more. The chain recombines TRBV10-3 with TRBJ2-7, with D unresolved. V was clipped by 7 bases and J by 0 bases, with 13 bases between them. Germline V CDR1 and CDR2: ENHRY, SYGVKD. CDR3 length: 14 amino acids. The CDR3 loop is CAITAQTNSYEQYF. The CDR3 DNA reads TGTGCCATCACCGCACAGACGAACTCCTACGAGCAGTACTTC.

The rearrangement joins TRBV12-2 to TRBJ1-2; the D call in the table, TRBD1, was not verified against the DNA. TRBV12-2 has pseudogene status. The CDR3 length is 14 residues. The DNA of the CDR3 is TGTGCAAGTCGATCAAGGGACAGGGGCTATGGCTACACCTTC. Its translation is CASRSRDRGYGYTF.

The chain carries TRBV12-3 or TRBV12-4 and TRBJ2-1; D is undetermined. Trimming removed 6 bases from V and 7 bases from J, with 10 bases in between. This CDR3 is built from 12 residues. CDR3 DNA: TGTGCCAGCAGCCCGAGTTGGAATGAGCAGTTCTTC. Amino acid sequence: CASSPSWNEQFF.

The V call is TRBV29-1, the J call TRBJ1-1, with TRBD1 as a possible D gene (5 bases). Germline assignment: CDR1 SQVTM and CDR2 ANQGSEA. Trimming removed 7 bases from V and 5 bases from J, with 23 bases in between. The CDR3 sequence is 15 residues long. This CDR3 is CSAGRGGTGRTEAFF. As DNA, the CDR3 is TGCAGCGCTGGCCGGGGAGGTACAGGCAGGACTGAAGCTTTCTTT.

The chain links TRBV29-1 to TRBJ2-7; 7 nucleotides match TRBD1. V gave up 1 base and J gave up 1 base; unmatched junction bases: 10. Germline V gene lookup returns CDR1 SQVTM and CDR2 ANQGSEA. The CDR3 is made up of 16 amino acids. The CDR3 sequence is CSVEGLIGQASYEQYF. The CDR3 DNA follows: TGCAGCGTTGAAGGGCTCATCGGACAGGCTTCCTACGAGCAGTACTTC.